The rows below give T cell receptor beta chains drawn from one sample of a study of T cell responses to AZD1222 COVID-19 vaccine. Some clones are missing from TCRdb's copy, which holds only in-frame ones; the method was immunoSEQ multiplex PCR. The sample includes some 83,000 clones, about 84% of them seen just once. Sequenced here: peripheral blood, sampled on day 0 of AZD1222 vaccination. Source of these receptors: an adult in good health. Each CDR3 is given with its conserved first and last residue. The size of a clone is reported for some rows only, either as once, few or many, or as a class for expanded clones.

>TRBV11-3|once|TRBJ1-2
CASSLGQGALYGYTF
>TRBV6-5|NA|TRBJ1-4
CASSYSPTGSEKLFF
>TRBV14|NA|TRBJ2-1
CASSLIPGLAGGGEQFF
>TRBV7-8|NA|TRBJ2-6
CASSLVGTGGAWGANVLTF
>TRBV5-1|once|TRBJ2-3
CASQRPTDGSKDTQYF
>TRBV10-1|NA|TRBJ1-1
CASSDSNTEAFF
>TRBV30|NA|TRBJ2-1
CAWSYGREYNEQFF
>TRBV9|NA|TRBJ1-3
CASSVGFMAKSGNTIYF
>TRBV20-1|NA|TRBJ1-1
CSAGPYTEAFF
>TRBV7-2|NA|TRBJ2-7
CASSLEFASSYEQYF
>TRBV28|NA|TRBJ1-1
CASSLPGRTNTEAFF
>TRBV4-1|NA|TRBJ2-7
CASSPLAGSYEQYF
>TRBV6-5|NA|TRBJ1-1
CGTVGRVTEAFF
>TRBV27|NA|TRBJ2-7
CASKGQGNSYEQYF
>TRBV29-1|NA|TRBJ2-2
CSVAGLAANTGELFF
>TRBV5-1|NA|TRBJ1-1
CASSARQNTEAFF
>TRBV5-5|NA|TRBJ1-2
CASTPLQGANYGYTF
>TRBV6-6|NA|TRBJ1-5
CASKLGNQPQHF
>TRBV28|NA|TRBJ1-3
CASSALGTAGNTIYF
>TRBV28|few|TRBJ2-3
CASSGRRGTDTQYF
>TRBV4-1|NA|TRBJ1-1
CASSQGRARLRNTEAFF
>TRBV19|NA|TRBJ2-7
CASSITGGFNEQYF
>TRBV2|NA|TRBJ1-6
CASSARKANSPLHF
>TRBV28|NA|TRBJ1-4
CASTVQGREKLFF
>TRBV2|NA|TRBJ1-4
CATRQAPSNEKLFF
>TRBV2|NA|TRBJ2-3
CASSWLTYTDTQYF
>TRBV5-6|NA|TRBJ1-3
CASSSPRTGIHSGNTIYF
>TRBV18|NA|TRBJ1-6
CASSLDRVGNSPLHF
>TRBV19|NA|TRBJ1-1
CASSIPRGRNTEAFF
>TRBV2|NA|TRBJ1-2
CASSPGTASYGYTF
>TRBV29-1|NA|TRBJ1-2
CSALGQIYGYTF
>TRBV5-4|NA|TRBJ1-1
CASSVQGGLNTEAFF
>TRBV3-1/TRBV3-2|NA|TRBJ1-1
CASTPSGDTEAFF
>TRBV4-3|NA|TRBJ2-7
CASSQAPGAGVVYEQYF
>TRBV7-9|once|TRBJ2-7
CASSIRAVTYEQYF
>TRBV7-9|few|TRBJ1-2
CASSLSGQSGYTF
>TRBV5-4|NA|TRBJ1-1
CASSLNQLDGNTEAFF
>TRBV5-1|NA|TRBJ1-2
CASRDGYYGYTF
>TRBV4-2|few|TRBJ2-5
CASSPLIAGYQETQYF
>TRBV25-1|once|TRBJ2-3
CASTLSGDTQYF
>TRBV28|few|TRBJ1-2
CASSPSGARGDYGYTF
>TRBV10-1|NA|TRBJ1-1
CASSETRNTEAFF